The present TCR beta chain was sequenced within a study of cytomegalovirus exposure and HLA in healthy donors. Notes on the study in general: Based on reports, TCR beta sequences accurately predicted HLA-A and HLA-B alleles for most subjects.

The CDR3 length is 14 residues. Trimming pared 2 bases from V and 4 bases from J, leaving 9 bases between. CDR1 MDHEN and CDR2 SYDVKM come from the germline V gene. Amplification used 60 Vbeta primers and 13 Jbeta primers. TCRdb's copy holds only in-frame clones and misses some; the assay was immunoSEQ multiplex PCR. The sample shows 80,000 to 90,000 clones, roughly 75% of them seen only once. Concerning this clone: The antigen is undetermined.

This TCR derives from a man aged 35-49 years in good health and CMV-seronegative. The V call is TRBV28, the J call TRBJ1-5; D might be TRBD1 (5 bases). Sequencing was done on a sample of PBMCs. The CDR3 DNA is TGTGCCAGCAGTTTAACACAGGAGAATCAGCCCCAGCATTTT. It codes for CASSLTQENQPQHF.